The T cell receptor beta chain described here comes from a study of OX40 agonist ivuxolimab in advanced cancers. The CDR3 has 17 residues. Trimming removed 0 bases from V and 3 bases from J; junction bases left unmatched: 3. CDR1 MRHNA and CDR2 SNTAGT come from the germline V gene. Assay used: immunoSEQ multiplex PCR; TCRdb lists only in-frame clones, some missing. The table includes 65,000 to 85,000 clones, about 88% detected once. The chain has TRBV6-4 and TRBJ2-1; 12 nucleotides line up with TRBD1. This TCR was recovered from an adult with an advanced solid tumor such as melanoma, head and neck, liver or kidney cancer. Sequenced material: CD4+ or CD8+ T cells sorted from blood, taken in a trial of the OX40 agonist ivuxolimab. CDR3 region: CASSDSGTGGGYNEQFF. The CDR3 nucleotides are TGTGCCAGCAGTGACTCAGGGACAGGGGGCGGCTACAATGAGCAGTTCTTC.